This T cell receptor beta chain appears in the sequencing data of a study of T cells in Graves' hyperthyroidism and ophthalmopathy. The CDR3 runs to 16 residues. Deletions cut 2 bases from V and 4 bases from J, with 18 bases between. In germline, CDR1 is SGHKS, CDR2 YYEKEE (reference sequence). This clonotype was detected many times. Amplified TCR beta CDR3 regions came from RNA transcripts. HTBI primers were employed in a first-round RT-PCR of the TCR CDR3. TCRdb ran MiXCR on the multiplex PCR reads and lists one entry per CDR3 protein. The sample lists fewer than 110,000 distinct CDR3 sequences, 45% to 50% seen once, with roughly 25% in the top ten. Diagnostic assessment was based on clinical symptoms, serum thyroxine and TRAb, thyroid ultrasound and orbital computed tomography. Isolation of PBMCs was performed on 8 to 10 ml fresh peripheral blood.

This chain uses TRBV5-5 with TRBJ1-2, with a possible D match to TRBD1 (6 bases). The receptor comes from a man between 35 and 55 years old with Graves' hyperthyroidism. The sequenced sample consisted of blood. The DNA of the CDR3 is TGTGCCAGCAGCTTCACGGGTCAGGGGATAATCTATGGCTACACCTTC. Its protein is CASSFTGQGIIYGYTF.